One sample yielded the 3 T cell receptor beta chains listed below, sequenced in a study of OX40 agonist ivuxolimab in advanced cancers. TCRdb's copy holds only in-frame clones and misses some; the assay was immunoSEQ multiplex PCR. The data contain about 48,000 clones, 75% to 85% of them singletons. This specimen was CD4+ or CD8+ T cells sorted from blood, taken in a trial of the OX40 agonist ivuxolimab. The source is an adult with an advanced solid tumor such as melanoma, head and neck, liver or kidney cancer.

This sequence joins TRBV7-9 and TRBJ2-7; D possibly corresponds to TRBD1 (5 bases). Trimming removed 5 bases from V and 2 bases from J, with 16 bases in between. CDR1 and CDR2 from the germline V gene are SEHNR and FQNEAQ (reference sequence). This CDR3 contains 15 residues. The CDR3 region is CASSPTGNRAYEQYF. Here the CDR3 DNA reads TGTGCCAGCAGCCCAACAGGAAACCGAGCCTACGAGCAGTACTTC.

The chain employs TRBV7-2 and TRBJ1-1; TRBD1 aligns across 9 bases. Germline CDR1 reads SGHTA; CDR2 reads FQGNSA. The CDR3 runs 16 residues. The trim removed 6 bases at V and 2 bases at J, leaving 10 bases unmatched. CDR3 in amino acids: CASRLRRQGGNTEAFF. DNA for the CDR3: TGTGCCAGCAGGCTCCGTCGACAGGGGGGAAACACTGAAGCTTTCTTT.

The rearrangement uses TRBV10-1 and TRBJ2-5; TRBD1 agrees at 10 bases. Germline values: CDR1 WNHNN, CDR2 SYGVQD (reference sequence). Trimming took 3 bases from V and 5 from J; bases not matched to a gene: 12. The CDR3 length is 17 residues. CDR3 nucleotide sequence: TGCGCCAGCAGTGACGGTGGGACAGGGGCACAATCGGAGACCCAGTACTTC. Protein product: CASSDGGTGAQSETQYF.